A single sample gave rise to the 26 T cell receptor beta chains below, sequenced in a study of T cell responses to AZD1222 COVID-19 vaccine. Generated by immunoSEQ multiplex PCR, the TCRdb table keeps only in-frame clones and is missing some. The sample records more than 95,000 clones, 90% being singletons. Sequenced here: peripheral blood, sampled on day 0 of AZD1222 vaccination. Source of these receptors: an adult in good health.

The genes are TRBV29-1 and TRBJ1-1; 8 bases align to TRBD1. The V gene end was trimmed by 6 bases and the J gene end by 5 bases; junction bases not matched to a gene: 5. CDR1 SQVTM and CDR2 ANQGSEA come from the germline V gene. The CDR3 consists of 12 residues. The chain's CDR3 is CSVQGAITEAFF. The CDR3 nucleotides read TGCAGCGTCCAGGGGGCTATTACTGAAGCTTTCTTT.

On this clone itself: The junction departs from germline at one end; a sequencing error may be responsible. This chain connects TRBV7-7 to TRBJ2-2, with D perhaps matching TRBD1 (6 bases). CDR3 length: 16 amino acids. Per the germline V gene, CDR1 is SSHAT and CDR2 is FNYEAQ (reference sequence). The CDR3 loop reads CASSPAQGPNTGELFF. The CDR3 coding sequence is TGTGCTAGCAGTCCGGCGCAGGGGCCGAACACCGGGGAGCTGTTTTTT.

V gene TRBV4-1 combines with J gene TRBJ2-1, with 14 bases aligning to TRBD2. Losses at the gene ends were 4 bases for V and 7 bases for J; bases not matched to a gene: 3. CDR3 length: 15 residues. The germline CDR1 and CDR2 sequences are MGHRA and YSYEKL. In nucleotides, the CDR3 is TGCGCCAGCAGCCCGACTAGCGGGGGGGGAAATGAGCAGTTCTTC. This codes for CASSPTSGGGNEQFF.

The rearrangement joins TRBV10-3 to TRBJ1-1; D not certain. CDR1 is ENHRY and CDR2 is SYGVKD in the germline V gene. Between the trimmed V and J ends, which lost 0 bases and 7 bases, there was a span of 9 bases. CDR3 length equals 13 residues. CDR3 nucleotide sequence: TGTGCCATCAGTGAGTCGATTACGGTTGAAGCTTTCTTT. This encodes CAISESITVEAFF.

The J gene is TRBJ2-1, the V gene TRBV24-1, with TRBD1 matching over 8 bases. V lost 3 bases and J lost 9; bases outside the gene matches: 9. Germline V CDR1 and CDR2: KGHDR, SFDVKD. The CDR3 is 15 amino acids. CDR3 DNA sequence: TGTGCCACCAGTGATCCCGGGACAGGCCATTCTGAGCAGTTCTTC. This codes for CATSDPGTGHSEQFF.

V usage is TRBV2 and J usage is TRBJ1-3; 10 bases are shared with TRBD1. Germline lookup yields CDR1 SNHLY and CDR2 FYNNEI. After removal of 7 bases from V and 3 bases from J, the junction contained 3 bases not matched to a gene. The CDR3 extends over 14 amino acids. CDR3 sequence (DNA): TGTGCCAGCACCGGGACAGGGGTTGGAAACACCATATATTTT. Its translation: CASTGTGVGNTIYF.

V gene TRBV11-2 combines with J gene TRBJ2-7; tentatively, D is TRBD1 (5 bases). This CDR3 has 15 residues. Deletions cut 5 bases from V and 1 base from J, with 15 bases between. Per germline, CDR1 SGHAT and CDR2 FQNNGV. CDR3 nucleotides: TGTGCCAGCAGCCAATCTAGGGGTACGTCCTACGAGCAGTACTTC. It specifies CASSQSRGTSYEQYF.

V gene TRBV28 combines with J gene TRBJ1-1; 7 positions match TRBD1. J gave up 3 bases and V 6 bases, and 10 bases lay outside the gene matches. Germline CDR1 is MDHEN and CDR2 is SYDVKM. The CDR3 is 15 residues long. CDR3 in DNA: TGTGCCAGCAGCATAGGGGGCGCGGGGGACACTGAAGCTTTCTTT. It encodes CASSIGGAGDTEAFF.

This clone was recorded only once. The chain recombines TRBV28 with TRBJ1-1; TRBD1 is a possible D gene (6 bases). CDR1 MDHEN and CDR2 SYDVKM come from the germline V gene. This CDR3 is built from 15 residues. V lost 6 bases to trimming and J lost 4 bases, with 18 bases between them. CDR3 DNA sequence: TGTGCCAGCAGCTCTGAGGGGGAGGGGCTCACTGAAGCTTTCTTT. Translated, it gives CASSSEGEGLTEAFF.

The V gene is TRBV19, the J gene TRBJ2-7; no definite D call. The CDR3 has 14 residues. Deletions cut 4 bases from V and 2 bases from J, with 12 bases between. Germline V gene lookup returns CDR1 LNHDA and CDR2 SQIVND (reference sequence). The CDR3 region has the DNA TGTGCCAGTAGTAGCCAGGCCACGACCTACGAGCAGTACTTC. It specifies CASSSQATTYEQYF.

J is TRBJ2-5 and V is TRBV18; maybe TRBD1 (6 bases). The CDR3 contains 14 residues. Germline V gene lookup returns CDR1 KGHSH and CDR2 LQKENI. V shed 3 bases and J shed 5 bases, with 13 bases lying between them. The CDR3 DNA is TGTGCCAGCTCACCGCCAGGGGTGGTGGAGACCCAGTACTTC. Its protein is CASSPPGVVETQYF.

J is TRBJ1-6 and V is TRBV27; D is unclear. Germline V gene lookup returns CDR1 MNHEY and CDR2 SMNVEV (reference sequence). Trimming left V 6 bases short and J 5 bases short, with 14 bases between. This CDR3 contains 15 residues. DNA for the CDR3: TGTGCCAGCAGATCACGAGGATTTAATAATTCACCCCTCCACTTT. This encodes CASRSRGFNNSPLHF.

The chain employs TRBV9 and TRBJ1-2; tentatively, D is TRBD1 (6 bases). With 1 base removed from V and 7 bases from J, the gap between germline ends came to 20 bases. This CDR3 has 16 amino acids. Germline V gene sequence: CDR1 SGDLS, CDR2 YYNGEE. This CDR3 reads CASSVTTGPAASGYTF. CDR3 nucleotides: TGTGCCAGCAGCGTAACCACAGGGCCCGCTGCGTCTGGCTACACCTTC.

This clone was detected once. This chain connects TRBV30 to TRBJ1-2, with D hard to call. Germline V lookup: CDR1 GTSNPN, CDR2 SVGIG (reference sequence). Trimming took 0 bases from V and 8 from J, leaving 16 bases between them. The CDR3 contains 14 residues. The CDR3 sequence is CAWSVPSMREGYTF. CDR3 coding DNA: TGTGCCTGGAGTGTACCCTCCATGCGGGAAGGCTACACCTTC.

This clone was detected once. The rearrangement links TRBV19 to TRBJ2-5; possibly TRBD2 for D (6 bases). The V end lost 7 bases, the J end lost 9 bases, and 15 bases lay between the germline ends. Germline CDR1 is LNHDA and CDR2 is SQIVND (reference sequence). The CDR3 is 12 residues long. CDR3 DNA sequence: TGTGCCAGTACTGACACCAGGAGGGCCCAGTACTTC. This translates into CASTDTRRAQYF.

CDR3 region: CASSSPGVGYTF. The CDR3 DNA reads as TGTGCCAGCAGCTCCCCTGGTGTAGGCTACACCTTC. V usage is TRBV13 and J usage is TRBJ1-2; D gene ambiguous. The V and J ends lost 4 bases and 8 bases respectively, with 11 bases between them. This CDR3 comprises 12 residues. Germline CDR1 is PRHDT and CDR2 is FYEKMQ (reference sequence). The full variable domain, completed using reference TRBV13 and TRBJ1-2, is AAGVIQSPRHLIKEKRETATLKCYPIPRHDTVYWYQQGPGQDPQFLISFYEKMQSDKGSIPDRFSAQQFSDYHSELNMSSLELGDSALYFCASSSPGVGYTFGSGTRLTVV.

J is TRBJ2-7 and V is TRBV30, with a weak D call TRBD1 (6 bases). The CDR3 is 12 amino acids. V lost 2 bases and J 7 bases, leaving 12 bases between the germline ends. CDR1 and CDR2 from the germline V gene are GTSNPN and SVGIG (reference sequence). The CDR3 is CAWSPGQREQYF. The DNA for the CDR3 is TGTGCCTGGAGTCCTGGACAGAGGGAGCAGTACTTC.

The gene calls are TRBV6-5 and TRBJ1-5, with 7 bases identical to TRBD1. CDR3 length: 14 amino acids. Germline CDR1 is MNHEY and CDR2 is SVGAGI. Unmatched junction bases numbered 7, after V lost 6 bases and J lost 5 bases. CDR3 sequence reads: CASSPGTAYQPQHF. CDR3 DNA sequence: TGTGCCAGCAGCCCCGGGACAGCGTATCAGCCCCAGCATTTT.

The CDR3 DNA reads TGTGCCAGCAGCTTGGGGGGAAACACCATATATTTT. It encodes CASSLGGNTIYF. The V gene is TRBV7-2, the J gene TRBJ1-3; the D is unclear. CDR3 length: 12 residues. The V gene's germline CDR1 is SGHTA and CDR2 FQGNSA. V lost 3 bases and J 4 bases, leaving 4 bases between the germline ends.

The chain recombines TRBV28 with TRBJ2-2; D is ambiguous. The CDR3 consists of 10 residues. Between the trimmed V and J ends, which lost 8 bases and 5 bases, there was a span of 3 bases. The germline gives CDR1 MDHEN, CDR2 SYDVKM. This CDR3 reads CASGTGELFF. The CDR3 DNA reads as TGTGCCAGCGGTACCGGGGAGCTGTTTTTT.

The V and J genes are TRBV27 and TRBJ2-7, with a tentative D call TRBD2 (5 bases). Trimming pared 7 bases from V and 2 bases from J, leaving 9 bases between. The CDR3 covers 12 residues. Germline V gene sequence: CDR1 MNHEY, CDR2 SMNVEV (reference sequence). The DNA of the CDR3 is TGTGCCAGCACCGTCGGGGCCTACGAGCAGTACTTC. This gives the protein CASTVGAYEQYF.

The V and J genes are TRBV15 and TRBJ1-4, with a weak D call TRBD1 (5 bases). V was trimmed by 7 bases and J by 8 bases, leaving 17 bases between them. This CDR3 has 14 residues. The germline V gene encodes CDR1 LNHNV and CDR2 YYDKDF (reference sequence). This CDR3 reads CATKSGLSDEKLFF. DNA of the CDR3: TGTGCCACCAAATCAGGGTTGTCGGACGAAAAACTGTTTTTT.

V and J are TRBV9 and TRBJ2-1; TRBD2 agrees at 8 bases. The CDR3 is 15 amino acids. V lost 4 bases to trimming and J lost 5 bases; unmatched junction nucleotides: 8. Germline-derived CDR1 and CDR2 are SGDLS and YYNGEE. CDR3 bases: TGTGCCAGCAGCTTACGGGGGGGCCAGAACAATGAGCAGTTCTTC. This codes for CASSLRGGQNNEQFF.

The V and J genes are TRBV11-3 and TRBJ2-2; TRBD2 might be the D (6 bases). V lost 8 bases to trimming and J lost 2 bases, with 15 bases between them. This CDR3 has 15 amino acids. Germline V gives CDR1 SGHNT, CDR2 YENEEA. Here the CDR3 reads CASALGGSNTGELFF. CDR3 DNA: TGTGCCAGCGCCCTGGGGGGATCTAACACCGGGGAGCTGTTTTTT.

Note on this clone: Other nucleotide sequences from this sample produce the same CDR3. The CDR3 region has the DNA TGTGCCAGCAGTCTCGGGTACGAGCAGTACTTC. Translating gives CASSLGYEQYF. The rearrangement joins TRBV28 to TRBJ2-7; D gene unclear. This CDR3 spans 11 amino acids. V gave up 5 bases and J gave up 4 bases, with 6 bases separating them. CDR1 and CDR2 (germline): MDHEN, SYDVKM.

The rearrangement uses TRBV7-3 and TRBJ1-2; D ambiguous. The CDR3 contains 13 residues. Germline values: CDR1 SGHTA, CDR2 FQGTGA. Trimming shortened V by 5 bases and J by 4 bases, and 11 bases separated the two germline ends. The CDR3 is CASSPGGFYGYTF. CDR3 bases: TGTGCCAGCAGCCCGGGCGGGTTCTATGGCTACACCTTC.